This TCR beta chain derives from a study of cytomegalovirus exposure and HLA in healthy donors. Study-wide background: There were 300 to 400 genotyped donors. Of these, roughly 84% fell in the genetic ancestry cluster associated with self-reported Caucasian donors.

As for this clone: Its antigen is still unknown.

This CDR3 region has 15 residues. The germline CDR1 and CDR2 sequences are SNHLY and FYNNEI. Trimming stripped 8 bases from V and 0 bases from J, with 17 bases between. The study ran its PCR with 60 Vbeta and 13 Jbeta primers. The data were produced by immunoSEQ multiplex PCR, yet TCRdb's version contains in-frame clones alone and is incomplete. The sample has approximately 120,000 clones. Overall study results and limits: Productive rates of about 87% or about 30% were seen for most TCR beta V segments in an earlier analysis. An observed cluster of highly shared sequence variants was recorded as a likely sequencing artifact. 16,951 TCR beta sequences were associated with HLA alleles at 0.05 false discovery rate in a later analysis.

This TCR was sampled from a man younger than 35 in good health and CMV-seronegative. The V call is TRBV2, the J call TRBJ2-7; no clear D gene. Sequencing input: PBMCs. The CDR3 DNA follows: TGTGCCAGCCTGGCTCAAACAATTGGCTCCTACGAGCAGTACTTC. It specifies CASLAQTIGSYEQYF.